The count of the clone carrying this T cell receptor (beta chain) is one. Antigen unknown. BIOMED2 TRB-A/B primer pools were used in multiplex TRB PCR. TCRdb reanalysed the multiplex PCR reads using MiXCR and keeps one entry per CDR3 protein. This table holds about 4,100 distinct CDR3 sequences, around 23% found once. This sample is drawn from a study of T and B cells in COVID-19 patients. Study-wide context: The recovered patients had mostly mild to moderate COVID-19 with outpatient management. The recovered cohort's median age was around 30 years, versus over 60 years in active infection.

Each TRB amplification used roughly 240-550 ng of genomic DNA from blood. Study outcomes and limitations: The recovered cohort had 2,000 or so exclusive TCR clusters, including over 30 low generation probability clusters. Active COVID-19 showed highly clonal TRB repertoires; recovery showed diversity and richness above healthy donors.

The sequencing sample was made of blood. The TCR originated in a human donor with active COVID-19.

CDR3 in DNA: TGTGCCAGCAGCTTGGGGCTAGCCGAAGAGACCCAGTACTTC. Translated, it gives CASSLGLAEETQYF. The chain employs TRBV7-2 and TRBJ2-5; D assignment may be TRBD1 or TRBD2 (5 bases each). The CDR3 is 14 amino acids. The V gene lost 3 bases and the J gene lost 3 bases, with 11 bases spanning the gap. CDR1 and CDR2 (germline): SGHTA, FQGNSA.